The 20 T cell receptor beta chains in this list originate from one sample, sequenced in a study of PD-L1 blockade in urothelial cancer (dated by TCRdb to about 2017). Interpreted using the paper, the time point label stands for: pretreatment peripheral blood. The library was obtained by the immunoSEQ multiplex PCR assay. The immuneACCESS repertoire file appears here via TCRdb, limited to in-frame rearrangements. These files lack a portion of the clones; in checked studies, under half of the deficit traces to unresolved V genes, and the cause of the others is not known. The sample table contains some 57,000 clones; only one count was recorded for 75% to 90% of them. The ten largest clones represent 1% to 1.5% of the sample. Sequenced here: PBMCs, sampled around atezolizumab (anti-PD-L1) treatment. These receptors were collected from a man in his forties or fifties with urothelial cancer.

V usage is TRBV21-1 and J usage is TRBJ2-7; the table's D call, TRBD2, was not checked against the DNA. TRBV21-1 has pseudogene status. This CDR3 is 12 amino acids long. The CDR3 sequence: CASSKSMYEQYF. CDR3 sequence (DNA): TGTGCCAGCAGCAAAAGCATGTACGAGCAGTACTTC.

CDR3 protein: CASSNRLAGYNEQFF. The CDR3 DNA reads as TGTGCCAGCAGTAACCGACTAGCGGGGTACAATGAGCAGTTCTTC. The chain combines TRBV6-5 with TRBJ2-1, with 11 bases fitting TRBD2. Germline loops: CDR1 MNHEY, CDR2 SVGAGI. The CDR3 has 15 residues. With V trimmed by 5 bases and J by 4 bases, 4 bases remained unmatched.

This clone was seen a single time. V and J are TRBV18 and TRBJ1-1, with a tentative D call TRBD1 (6 bases). The CDR3 is 11 amino acids. Germline loops: CDR1 KGHSH, CDR2 LQKENI. V lost 4 bases and J 8 bases, leaving 8 bases between the germline ends. CDR3: CASSLQGEAFF. The CDR3 DNA is TGTGCCAGCTCACTTCAGGGGGAAGCTTTCTTT.

The chain joins TRBV6-1 to TRBJ1-2, with TRBD1 identical over 7 bases. This CDR3 is 15 amino acids long. Germline CDR1 MNHNS, CDR2 SASEGT. J lost 7 bases, V lost 2 bases, and 10 bases had no gene match. CDR3 sequence (DNA): TGTGCCAGCAGTGAAAGGGGGCAGGGAAGTGTTGGCTACACCTTC. Translating it yields CASSERGQGSVGYTF.

The chain is built from TRBV5-1 and TRBJ2-7, with D maybe TRBD1 (5 bases). Germline loops: CDR1 SGHRS, CDR2 YFSETQ. CDR3 length: 15 residues. Trimming stripped 5 bases from V and 3 bases from J, with 18 bases between. CDR3 residues: CASRGAPETYYEQYF. The DNA of the CDR3 is TGCGCCAGCAGAGGGGCCCCCGAAACCTACTACGAGCAGTACTTC.

This clone showed up just once. The V and J genes are TRBV11-3 and TRBJ2-5; 11 nucleotides agree with TRBD2. Unmatched junction bases numbered 9, after V lost 4 bases and J lost 5 bases. CDR1 SGHNT and CDR2 YENEEA come from the germline V gene. The CDR3 spans 16 residues. CDR3 region: CASSSGTSGGWETQYF. CDR3 nucleotide sequence: TGTGCCAGCAGCTCCGGGACTAGCGGAGGATGGGAGACCCAGTACTTC.

This sequence joins TRBV10-3 and TRBJ2-1; D possibly corresponds to TRBD2 (6 bases). The CDR3 has 17 amino acids. Germline V gene data show CDR1 as ENHRY and CDR2 as SYGVKD. V dropped 11 bases and J dropped 3 bases, with 26 bases sitting between them. In DNA, the CDR3 is TGTGCCGTCCGCCCTTCCGACGGGAGCGTGGACTACAATGAGCAGTTCTTC. It is translated as CAVRPSDGSVDYNEQFF.

The V call is TRBV4-1, the J call TRBJ2-7; 11 bases agree with TRBD2. This CDR3 is 17 amino acids long. The germline gives CDR1 MGHRA, CDR2 YSYEKL. Trimming took 0 bases from V and 7 from J; bases not matched to a gene: 11. CDR3 sequence: CASSQDSSGGLLQEQYF. The DNA of the CDR3 is TGCGCCAGCAGCCAAGACTCTAGCGGGGGGCTACTACAAGAGCAGTACTTC.

This clone was seen once. This chain links TRBV5-1 with TRBJ2-2, with a possible D match to TRBD2 (6 bases). V shed 3 bases and J shed 5 bases, with 14 bases lying between them. The CDR3 consists of 15 residues. Germline V gene data show CDR1 as SGHRS and CDR2 as YFSETQ. DNA for the CDR3: TGCGCCAGCAGCTCGGGAGCAGGGTCTACCGGGGAGCTGTTTTTT. Translated: CASSSGAGSTGELFF.

The chain employs TRBV29-1 and TRBJ1-2, with 9 positions matching TRBD1. Losses at the gene ends were 4 bases for V and 4 bases for J; bases not matched to a gene: 4. The CDR3 has 13 residues. Germline CDR1 and CDR2: SQVTM and ANQGSEA. The CDR3 sequence is CSVGTGGSYGYTF. CDR3 nucleotides: TGCAGCGTTGGAACAGGGGGCAGCTATGGCTACACCTTC.

The chain carries TRBV29-1 and TRBJ2-2; 14 bases align to TRBD2. The CDR3 is made up of 17 amino acids. Trimming at V came to 7 bases and at J to 4 bases, leaving 11 bases not matched to a gene. In germline, CDR1 is SQVTM, CDR2 ANQGSEA. The DNA of the CDR3 is TGCAGCGCCAAAATTGGACTAGCGGGGGGTCTCACCGGGGAGCTGTTTTTT. It is translated as CSAKIGLAGGLTGELFF.

J is TRBJ2-2 and V is TRBV19; maybe TRBD1 (5 bases). The V gene's germline CDR1 is LNHDA and CDR2 SQIVND (reference sequence). Trimming shortened V by 9 bases and J by 4 bases, and 15 bases separated the two germline ends. This CDR3 has 14 residues. CDR3 loop: CARPQGPATGELFF. The CDR3, as DNA: TGTGCCAGACCTCAGGGTCCGGCCACCGGGGAGCTGTTTTTT.

The chain employs TRBV12-5 and TRBJ2-3, with D possibly TRBD2 on 6 matching bases. From germline, CDR1 is LGHNT and CDR2 FRNRAP. The CDR3 has 14 residues. Trimming removed 6 bases from V and 2 bases from J, with 12 bases in between. The CDR3 DNA reads TGTGCTAGTGGCCGGAGCGGGCCCACAGATACGCAGTATTTT. Amino acids: CASGRSGPTDTQYF.

The chain links TRBV2 to TRBJ1-5, with no clear D. V was shortened by 8 bases and J by 1 base, with 6 bases between the two germline ends. CDR1 and CDR2 (germline): SNHLY, FYNNEI. This CDR3 region has 12 residues. Here the CDR3 reads CASRGSNQPQHF. The CDR3 DNA is TGTGCCAGCCGCGGGAGCAATCAGCCCCAGCATTTT.

In this sample, this clone turned up a few times. The V and J genes are TRBV10-1 and TRBJ2-1; 15 bases are shared with TRBD2. Trimming at V came to 2 bases and at J to 14 bases, leaving 4 bases not matched to a gene. Germline V CDR1 and CDR2: WNHNN, SYGVQD (reference sequence). The CDR3 runs 14 residues. The CDR3 sequence: CASSEGLAGGPKFF. CDR3 coding DNA: TGCGCCAGCAGTGAGGGACTAGCGGGGGGGCCGAAGTTCTTC.

This chain uses TRBV6-1 with TRBJ1-5, with D hard to call. This CDR3 contains 15 residues. The germline V gene encodes CDR1 MNHNS and CDR2 SASEGT. V lost 2 bases, J lost 3 bases, and 11 bases lay in between. This CDR3 reads CASSEYYGPNQPQHF. In DNA form, the CDR3 reads TGTGCCAGCAGTGAATATTACGGTCCCAATCAGCCCCAGCATTTT.

The V and J genes are TRBV4-2 and TRBJ2-1, with D possibly TRBD2 on 5 matching bases. CDR1 and CDR2 (germline): LGHNA, YNFKEQ. The CDR3 is 13 amino acids. Trimming pared 1 base from V and 12 bases from J, leaving 13 bases between. In nucleotides, the CDR3 is TGTGCCAGCAGCCAAGGTTGGCTAAGCGGGCAGTTCTTC. It is translated as CASSQGWLSGQFF.

The CDR3 coding sequence is TGTGCCAGCAGTTCACAGGGATCTAACTATGGCTACACCTTC. It codes for CASSSQGSNYGYTF. V usage is TRBV6-5 and J usage is TRBJ1-2, with a weak D call TRBD1 (6 bases). Per germline, CDR1 MNHEY and CDR2 SVGAGI. The CDR3 runs to 14 residues. V was shortened by 4 bases and J by 0 bases, with 9 bases between the two germline ends.

The genes are TRBV30 and TRBJ1-5; 7 bases align to TRBD1. From germline, CDR1 is GTSNPN and CDR2 SVGIG (reference sequence). This CDR3 has 14 amino acids. With V trimmed by 8 bases and J by 6 bases, 13 bases remained unmatched. Here the CDR3 DNA reads TGTGCCGCCGAGACAGGGAAATTGGGTCAGCCCCAGCATTTT. Amino acids: CAAETGKLGQPQHF.

This chain uses TRBV14 with TRBJ2-1, with 8 nucleotides matching TRBD2. Germline V CDR1 and CDR2: SGHDN, FVKESK. Trimming cost V 0 bases and J 8 bases; bases outside gene matches: 9. The CDR3 contains 16 residues. The CDR3 region has the DNA TGTGCCAGCAGCCAAGATTACAGCGGGAGTCTACATGAGCAGTTCTTC. Protein: CASSQDYSGSLHEQFF.